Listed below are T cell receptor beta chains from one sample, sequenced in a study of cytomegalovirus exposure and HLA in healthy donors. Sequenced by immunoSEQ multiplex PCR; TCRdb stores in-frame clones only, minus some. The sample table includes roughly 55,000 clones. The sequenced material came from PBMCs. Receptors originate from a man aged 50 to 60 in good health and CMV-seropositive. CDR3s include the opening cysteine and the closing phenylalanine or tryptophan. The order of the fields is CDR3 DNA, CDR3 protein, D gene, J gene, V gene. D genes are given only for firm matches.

CDR3 DNA: TGTGCCAGCAGCGCGGAGCGAGATACGCAGTATTTT
CDR3 protein: CASSAERDTQYF
D gene: NA
J gene: TRBJ2-3
V gene: TRBV9

CDR3 DNA: TGTGCCACAACGGGACAGGGGAGGGACGAGCAGTACTTC
CDR3 protein: CATTGQGRDEQYF
D gene: TRBD1
J gene: TRBJ2-7
V gene: TRBV28

CDR3 DNA: TGTGCCAGCAGCGTAGGGGACAGGTTGAACACTGAAGCTTTCTTT
CDR3 protein: CASSVGDRLNTEAFF
D gene: TRBD1
J gene: TRBJ1-1
V gene: TRBV9

CDR3 DNA: TGTGCCAGCAGCGCAGAACAGGGCTACTATGGCTACACCTTC
CDR3 protein: CASSAEQGYYGYTF
D gene: NA
J gene: TRBJ1-2
V gene: TRBV7-8

CDR3 DNA: TGTGCCAGTAGTATAGATCAATGGGGGGATCAGCCCCAGCATTTT
CDR3 protein: CASSIDQWGDQPQHF
D gene: NA
J gene: TRBJ1-5
V gene: TRBV19

CDR3 DNA: TGTGCCAGCAGCCAAGAACAAGCTAGCAACACCGGGGAGCTGTTTTTT
CDR3 protein: CASSQEQASNTGELFF
D gene: NA
J gene: TRBJ2-2
V gene: TRBV4-2

CDR3 DNA: TGTGCCAGCAGCTTAGACAGGGGTAACTATGGCTACACCTTC
CDR3 protein: CASSLDRGNYGYTF
D gene: TRBD1
J gene: TRBJ1-2
V gene: TRBV7-9

CDR3 DNA: TGTGCCAGCAGTAACTCCGGGACAGGGGCGGACGAGCAGTACTTC
CDR3 protein: CASSNSGTGADEQYF
D gene: TRBD1
J gene: TRBJ2-7
V gene: TRBV28

CDR3 DNA: TGTGCCAGCAGTGATGCGCCCTATGGCTACACCTTC
CDR3 protein: CASSDAPYGYTF
D gene: NA
J gene: TRBJ1-2
V gene: TRBV6-1

CDR3 DNA: TGTGCCAGCAGTTTCAACAATCAGCCCCAGCATTTT
CDR3 protein: CASSFNNQPQHF
D gene: NA
J gene: TRBJ1-5
V gene: TRBV28

CDR3 DNA: TGTGCCAGCAGCTTCGCCGCAGGGAGGACAGATACGCAGTATTTT
CDR3 protein: CASSFAAGRTDTQYF
D gene: NA
J gene: TRBJ2-3
V gene: TRBV7-8

CDR3 DNA: TGTGCCAGCGGAGCGGAGCGCCCTGAAAAACTGTTTTTT
CDR3 protein: CASGAERPEKLFF
D gene: NA
J gene: TRBJ1-4
V gene: TRBV28

CDR3 DNA: TGCGCCAGCAGCCAAGATCGGGTGGGGCCCCAGCATTTT
CDR3 protein: CASSQDRVGPQHF
D gene: NA
J gene: TRBJ1-5
V gene: TRBV4-1

CDR3 DNA: TGCAGCGTTGCAGGGACAGACAATCAGCCCCAGCATTTT
CDR3 protein: CSVAGTDNQPQHF
D gene: TRBD1
J gene: TRBJ1-5
V gene: TRBV29-1

CDR3 DNA: TGTGCCTGGCCCCGGGAGGGTTTCGGCTACACCTTC
CDR3 protein: CAWPREGFGYTF
D gene: NA
J gene: TRBJ1-2
V gene: TRBV30

CDR3 DNA: TGCGCCAGCAGCTTGGAAGCCCGGAGGGACAATGAGCAGTTCTTC
CDR3 protein: CASSLEARRDNEQFF
D gene: NA
J gene: TRBJ2-1
V gene: TRBV5-1

CDR3 DNA: TGTGCCAGCAGTTTAGGGGGACAGGCCTACGAGCAGTACTTC
CDR3 protein: CASSLGGQAYEQYF
D gene: TRBD1
J gene: TRBJ2-7
V gene: TRBV28

CDR3 DNA: TGTGCCAGCAGCCAAGAAGGGGGCAGCGGGGGGGAGACCCAGTACTTC
CDR3 protein: CASSQEGGSGGETQYF
D gene: TRBD2
J gene: TRBJ2-5
V gene: TRBV4-2

CDR3 DNA: TGTGCCAGCAGTCCCCGAATAGCCGACGGGAAACTGTTTTTT
CDR3 protein: CASSPRIADGKLFF
D gene: NA
J gene: TRBJ1-4
V gene: TRBV27

CDR3 DNA: TGTGCCTGGAGTATAGGGGCTTACACGGTCAGCAATCAGCCCCAGCATTTT
CDR3 protein: CAWSIGAYTVSNQPQHF
D gene: NA
J gene: TRBJ1-5
V gene: TRBV30

CDR3 DNA: TGCGCCAGCAGCCAAGATCCGGGACAGGGGGCAGGGGGCTACACCTTC
CDR3 protein: CASSQDPGQGAGGYTF
D gene: TRBD1
J gene: TRBJ1-2
V gene: TRBV4-3

CDR3 DNA: TGTGCCAGCAGCCAGAGGACAGGGGACACCTACGAGCAGTACTTC
CDR3 protein: CASSQRTGDTYEQYF
D gene: TRBD1
J gene: TRBJ2-7
V gene: TRBV4-2

CDR3 DNA: TGCGCCAGCAGCCACAACAGGGTTAACACTGAAGCTTTCTTT
CDR3 protein: CASSHNRVNTEAFF
D gene: NA
J gene: TRBJ1-1
V gene: TRBV4-1

CDR3 DNA: TGTGCCAGCTCAGCCGCACAGGCAGACACCGGGGAGCTGTTTTTT
CDR3 protein: CASSAAQADTGELFF
D gene: NA
J gene: TRBJ2-2
V gene: TRBV18

CDR3 DNA: TGTGCCAGCAGCTTAACAGCCACATACCCCGAGCAGTACTTC
CDR3 protein: CASSLTATYPEQYF
D gene: NA
J gene: TRBJ2-7
V gene: TRBV7-2

CDR3 DNA: TGTGCCAGCAGCTTGGTGGGGGGAGTTGGTCAGCCCCAGCATTTT
CDR3 protein: CASSLVGGVGQPQHF
D gene: NA
J gene: TRBJ1-5
V gene: TRBV5-5

CDR3 DNA: TGTGCCAGCAGGACACAGGGGGCATGGTATGGCTACACCTTC
CDR3 protein: CASRTQGAWYGYTF
D gene: TRBD1
J gene: TRBJ1-2
V gene: TRBV6-1

CDR3 DNA: TGTGCCAGCTGGGACGACAGGGGATTTGGCTATGGCTACACCTTC
CDR3 protein: CASWDDRGFGYGYTF
D gene: TRBD1
J gene: TRBJ1-2
V gene: TRBV2

CDR3 DNA: TGCGCCAGCAGCCAAGAGTGGGACAGCTTATCCTACGAGCAGTACTTC
CDR3 protein: CASSQEWDSLSYEQYF
D gene: TRBD1
J gene: TRBJ2-7
V gene: TRBV4-3

CDR3 DNA: TGTGCCAGCTCGTTAATGGGTAGCGGGAGAAGGGAGCAGTACTTC
CDR3 protein: CASSLMGSGRREQYF
D gene: TRBD2
J gene: TRBJ2-7
V gene: TRBV6-5

CDR3 DNA: TGTGCCAGCTCACCACCGGCTAGCGGGAGGCTCTTC
CDR3 protein: CASSPPASGRLF
D gene: TRBD2
J gene: TRBJ2-1
V gene: TRBV18

CDR3 DNA: TGTGCCAGCAGCACTACCGGACAGAGTACCGGGGAGCTGTTTTTT
CDR3 protein: CASSTTGQSTGELFF
D gene: NA
J gene: TRBJ2-2
V gene: TRBV9

CDR3 DNA: TGTGCCACCAGCTCCGGGACAGGGCCTTCCTACGAGCAGTACTTC
CDR3 protein: CATSSGTGPSYEQYF
D gene: TRBD1
J gene: TRBJ2-7
V gene: TRBV15

CDR3 DNA: TGCGCCAGCCGGACAGGGCTCACCGGGGAGCTGTTTTTT
CDR3 protein: CASRTGLTGELFF
D gene: TRBD1
J gene: TRBJ2-2
V gene: TRBV5-1

CDR3 DNA: TGCGCCAGCAGCTCCGGACAGGGTAATTCACCCCTCCACTTT
CDR3 protein: CASSSGQGNSPLHF
D gene: TRBD1
J gene: TRBJ1-6
V gene: TRBV5-1

CDR3 DNA: TGTGCCTGGAGTGTGGGGGGAACTAATGAAAAACTGTTTTTT
CDR3 protein: CAWSVGGTNEKLFF
D gene: NA
J gene: TRBJ1-4
V gene: TRBV30

CDR3 DNA: TGTGCCAGCAGCTTAGTGGGACAGGGGGCGTTCGGCTACGAGCAGTACTTC
CDR3 protein: CASSLVGQGAFGYEQYF
D gene: TRBD1
J gene: TRBJ2-7
V gene: TRBV11-2

CDR3 DNA: TGTGCCAGCAGCGTAGCAGAGGGGGGAGGGGGGTCCTACAATGAGCAGTTCTTC
CDR3 protein: CASSVAEGGGGSYNEQFF
D gene: NA
J gene: TRBJ2-1
V gene: TRBV9

CDR3 DNA: TGTGCCAGCTCACCACCGCAGACGGCTTTGAGGGGCTACACCTTC
CDR3 protein: CASSPPQTALRGYTF
D gene: NA
J gene: TRBJ1-2
V gene: TRBV18

CDR3 DNA: TGTGCCAGTAAACCCGGGCTGCGAGCGGACACTGAAGCTTTCTTT
CDR3 protein: CASKPGLRADTEAFF
D gene: NA
J gene: TRBJ1-1
V gene: TRBV9

CDR3 DNA: TGTGCCAGCAGCTTTGACGACAGGGATGGCTATGGCTACACCTTC
CDR3 protein: CASSFDDRDGYGYTF
D gene: TRBD1
J gene: TRBJ1-2
V gene: TRBV5-8

CDR3 DNA: TGTGCCAGCAGCTTAGAGAGGGGGGCCAACGTCCTGACTTTC
CDR3 protein: CASSLERGANVLTF
D gene: NA
J gene: TRBJ2-6
V gene: TRBV7-8

CDR3 DNA: TGTGCCTGGAGTGTACTACAAGACAATGAGCAGTTCTTC
CDR3 protein: CAWSVLQDNEQFF
D gene: NA
J gene: TRBJ2-1
V gene: TRBV30

CDR3 DNA: TGTGCCAGCAGCTTGGGACAGGGGGCCGGCAATGAGCAGTTCTTC
CDR3 protein: CASSLGQGAGNEQFF
D gene: TRBD1
J gene: TRBJ2-1
V gene: TRBV5-6

CDR3 DNA: TGTGCCAGCAGCGCGGGGACAGGGGATAGCAATCAGCCCCAGCATTTT
CDR3 protein: CASSAGTGDSNQPQHF
D gene: TRBD1
J gene: TRBJ1-5
V gene: TRBV9

CDR3 DNA: TGTGCCAGCAGAGGGACAGGGTTGCATGAGCAGTTCTTC
CDR3 protein: CASRGTGLHEQFF
D gene: TRBD1
J gene: TRBJ2-1
V gene: TRBV2

CDR3 DNA: TGTGCCTGTTCCGGGACAGGGGGAAATTCACCCCTCCACTTT
CDR3 protein: CACSGTGGNSPLHF
D gene: TRBD1
J gene: TRBJ1-6
V gene: TRBV30

CDR3 DNA: TGTGCCAGCAGTATAAAAGCGGGCCCAGACTACGAGCAGTACTTC
CDR3 protein: CASSIKAGPDYEQYF
D gene: NA
J gene: TRBJ2-7
V gene: TRBV6-1

CDR3 DNA: TGCGCCAGCAGCTTGACCGGGAACACTGAAGCTTTCTTT
CDR3 protein: CASSLTGNTEAFF
D gene: NA
J gene: TRBJ1-1
V gene: TRBV5-1

CDR3 DNA: TGCGCCAGCAGTCCGGACAGGGGGCATTCCTACGAGCAGTACTTC
CDR3 protein: CASSPDRGHSYEQYF
D gene: TRBD1
J gene: TRBJ2-7
V gene: TRBV10-1

CDR3 DNA: TGTGCCAGCAGCTTAGCAGCGGGAGTGGGTACGCAGTATTTT
CDR3 protein: CASSLAAGVGTQYF
D gene: TRBD2
J gene: TRBJ2-3
V gene: TRBV7-2

CDR3 DNA: TGTGCCAGCACAGAGGACGCGACAGGGAACGAGCAGTACTTC
CDR3 protein: CASTEDATGNEQYF
D gene: TRBD1
J gene: TRBJ2-7
V gene: TRBV7-8

CDR3 DNA: TGTGCCAGCAGCTCAGGACTAGCGGGTGCTTACGAGCAGTACTTC
CDR3 protein: CASSSGLAGAYEQYF
D gene: TRBD2
J gene: TRBJ2-7
V gene: TRBV9

CDR3 DNA: TGTGCCAGCAGCTTAGTTGCCGGGGGTAGCACAGATACGCAGTATTTT
CDR3 protein: CASSLVAGGSTDTQYF
D gene: NA
J gene: TRBJ2-3
V gene: TRBV7-9

CDR3 DNA: TGTGCCAGCAGCCAAGATGAGGGGGCAGGGTATGGCTACACCTTC
CDR3 protein: CASSQDEGAGYGYTF
D gene: TRBD1
J gene: TRBJ1-2
V gene: TRBV4-2